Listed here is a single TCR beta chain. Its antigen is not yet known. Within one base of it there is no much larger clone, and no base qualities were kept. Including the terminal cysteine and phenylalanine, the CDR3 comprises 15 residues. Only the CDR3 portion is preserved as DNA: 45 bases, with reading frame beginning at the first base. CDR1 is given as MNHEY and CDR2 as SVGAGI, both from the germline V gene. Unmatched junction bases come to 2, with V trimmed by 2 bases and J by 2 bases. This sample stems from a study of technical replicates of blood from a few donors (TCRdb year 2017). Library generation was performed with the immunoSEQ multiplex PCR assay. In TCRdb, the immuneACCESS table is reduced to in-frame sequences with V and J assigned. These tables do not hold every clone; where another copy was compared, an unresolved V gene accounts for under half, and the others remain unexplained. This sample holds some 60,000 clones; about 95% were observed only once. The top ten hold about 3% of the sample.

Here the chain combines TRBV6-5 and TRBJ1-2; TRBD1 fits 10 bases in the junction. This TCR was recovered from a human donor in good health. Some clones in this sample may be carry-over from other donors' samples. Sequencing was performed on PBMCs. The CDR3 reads CASSYRDRGNYGYTF. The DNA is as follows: TGTGCCAGCAGTTACCGGGACAGGGGCAACTATGGCTACACCTTC.